The 9 T cell receptor beta chains given below trace back to one sample, sequenced in a study of molecular identifiers for immune sequencing clone quantification. TCRdb re-called the PCR reads with MiXCR, one entry per CDR3 protein. Among some 680,000 distinct CDR3 sequences, about 25% were seen once, and the ten largest hold 0.78%. The sample consisted of naive CD8+ T cells from blood, with Jurkat cell RNA spiked in. Subset defined: FACS-sorted CD8+CD4-CCR7+CD45RA+ naive T cells. Source of these receptors: a human donor in good health. Some libraries in this study had Jurkat cell RNA spiked in.

On this clonotype itself: Relative to the germline gene, one junction end is altered; a read error may explain this. This chain's CDR3 is CASRQPNTDTQYF. Here the CDR3 DNA reads TGTGCCAGCCGCCAGCCCAACACAGATACGCAGTATTTT. This rearrangement joins TRBV3-1 to TRBJ2-3, with no clear D. The CDR3 loop spans 13 amino acids. Germline-derived CDR1 and CDR2 are LGHDT and YNNKEL (reference sequence).

Comments on this clonotype: A much larger clone is a single base away; this may be a read error. This rearrangement joins TRBV7-9 to TRBJ1-1; D is unresolved. Trimming took 5 bases from V and 4 from J, leaving 17 bases between them. The V gene's germline CDR1 is SEHNR and CDR2 FQNEAQ (reference sequence). The CDR3 sequence is 15 residues long. CDR3 residues: CASSPLFGLGTEAFF. CDR3 DNA: TGTGCCAGCAGCCCTTTGTTTGGGTTGGGCACTGAAGCTTTCTTT.

The V call is TRBV29-1, the J call TRBJ2-3, with 9 bases fitting TRBD2. Germline assignment: CDR1 SQVTM and CDR2 ANQGSEA. CDR3 length: 14 amino acids. V was pared by 5 bases and J by 6 bases, with 9 bases of the junction left unmatched. The DNA of the CDR3 is TGCAGCGTTCCCCTAGCGGGAAAGACGGATACGCAGTATTTT. Its protein product is CSVPLAGKTDTQYF.

A word on this clonotype: This may be a read error: a much more frequent sequence differs by one nucleotide. V and J are TRBV4-3 and TRBJ2-1, with D possibly TRBD1 on 5 matching bases. Per germline, CDR1 LGHNA and CDR2 YSLEER. The CDR3 is 15 amino acids. The CDR3 region is CASSQDYSGYNEQSF. The CDR3 nucleotides are TGCGCCAGCAGCCAAGATTATTCAGGGTACAATGAGCAGTCCTTC.

Concerning this clonotype itself: The junction and the germline gene differ at one end; a read error may be behind it. V gene TRBV9 combines with J gene TRBJ1-5; 7 nucleotides agree with TRBD1. The CDR3 consists of 15 residues. CDR1 and CDR2 from the germline V gene are SGDLS and YYNGEE. The CDR3 region is CANSGDSPSNQPQHF. For the CDR3, the DNA is TGTGCCAACAGCGGGGACAGTCCAAGCAATCAGCCCCAGCATTTT. The variable domain in full, completed from reference TRBV9 and TRBJ1-5, reads DSGVTQTPKHLITATGQRVTLRCSPRSGDLSVYWYQQSLDQGLQFLIQYYNGEERAKGNILERFSAQQFPDLHSELNLSSLELGDSALYFCANSGDSPSNQPQHFGDGTRLSIL.

CDR3 DNA: TGCGCCAGCAGCCAAGTGGACTCCGTAGCGAAGCCGCAGTATTTT. Residues: CASSQVDSVAKPQYF. This chain joins TRBV4-1 and TRBJ2-3; possibly TRBD2 for D (5 bases). Germline assignment: CDR1 MGHRA and CDR2 YSYEKL. This CDR3 contains 15 residues. V was clipped by 1 base and J by 10 bases, with 18 bases between them.

This clonotype was seen repeatedly, ten times or more. The J gene is TRBJ2-3, the V gene TRBV20-1, with D possibly being TRBD2 (5 bases). Trimming stripped 6 bases from V and 8 bases from J, with 15 bases between. CDR1 is DFQATT and CDR2 is SNEGSKA in the germline V gene (reference sequence). This CDR3 is 12 amino acids long. This CDR3 is CSATEVSGTQYF. Here the CDR3 DNA reads TGCAGTGCCACGGAGGTCAGCGGTACGCAGTATTTT.

This clonotype has at least ten counts. The V and J genes are TRBV4-1 and TRBJ2-7; D unresolved. The germline CDR1 and CDR2 sequences are MGHRA and YSYEKL. V was pared by 1 base and J by 3 bases, with 13 bases between. The CDR3 totals 15 residues. The CDR3 nucleotides read TGCGCCAGCAGCCAAGTGGCCCCTGCCGACTACGAGCAGTACTTC. Translated: CASSQVAPADYEQYF.

The chain is built from TRBV7-9 and TRBJ1-1; D may be TRBD1 (6 bases). The CDR3 is made up of 16 amino acids. Germline CDR1 reads SEHNR; CDR2 reads FQNEAQ (reference sequence). Trimming removed 0 bases from V and 0 bases from J, with 11 bases in between. The CDR3 loop is CASSLAPGQLNTEAFF. Written as DNA, the CDR3 is TGTGCCAGCAGCTTAGCCCCCGGACAGTTGAACACTGAAGCTTTCTTT.